One and the same sample provided the 19 T cell receptor beta chains below, sequenced in a study of response to subunit inactivated influenza vaccine. Via MiXCR, TCRdb re-called the RT-PCR reads, giving one row per CDR3 protein. This sample has 500,000 to 600,000 distinct CDR3 sequences, with less than 10% found just once. The specimen was PBMCs from blood, collected less than 25 months after vaccination. The receptors originated from a man between 50 and 75 years old who received an inactivated influenza vaccine.

This clonotype occurred many times. J is TRBJ1-1 and V is TRBV4-1, with TRBD1 as a possible D gene (5 bases). This CDR3 spans 14 amino acids. In germline, CDR1 is MGHRA, CDR2 YSYEKL. The germline V and J ends were trimmed by 0 bases and 6 bases, with 11 bases remaining between them. The CDR3, as DNA: TGCGCCAGCAGCCAAGACAGGGTGTACGCTGAAGCTTTCTTT. The encoded protein is CASSQDRVYAEAFF.

This clonotype was seen a few times. The J gene is TRBJ2-1, the V gene TRBV19, with 10 bases aligning to TRBD1. Germline V CDR1 and CDR2: LNHDA, SQIVND (reference sequence). The CDR3 length is 15 residues. V gave up 4 bases and J gave up 7 bases; unmatched junction bases: 7. The CDR3 nucleotides are TGTGCCAGTAGTACCCCCGGGACAGGGGAGAATGAGCAGTTCTTC. It translates to CASSTPGTGENEQFF.

This clonotype has only a few counts. This rearrangement joins TRBV25-1 to TRBJ1-1; a possible D gene is TRBD1 (5 bases). There are 14 residues in the CDR3. Germline values: CDR1 MGHDK, CDR2 SYGVNS. Trimming took 6 bases from V and 3 from J, leaving 14 bases between them. The CDR3 DNA reads TGTGCCAGCAGCGCCTTCGGAGGGGACACTGAAGCTTTCTTT. Its translation: CASSAFGGDTEAFF.

This clonotype was seen ten or more times. The chain is built from TRBV20-1 and TRBJ1-5; 7 bases agree with TRBD1. CDR1 and CDR2 from the germline V gene are DFQATT and SNEGSKA (reference sequence). The CDR3 has 16 residues. Unmatched junction bases numbered 11, after V lost 5 bases and J lost 1 base. The CDR3 loop reads CSARPRGSRSNQPQHF. CDR3 nucleotide sequence: TGCAGTGCTCGTCCCAGGGGGTCGCGGAGCAATCAGCCCCAGCATTTT.

The chain recombines TRBV25-1 with TRBJ2-2; D possibly corresponds to TRBD1 (6 bases). This CDR3 contains 16 residues. With 3 bases removed from V and 3 bases from J, the gap between germline ends came to 14 bases. CDR1 is MGHDK, CDR2 SYGVNS, per germline. The CDR3 DNA sequence: TGTGCCAGCAGTGAGGCAGGGGATAGGTACACCGGGGAGCTGTTTTTT. Translating gives CASSEAGDRYTGELFF. Full variable domain (missing parts from reference TRBV25-1 and TRBJ2-2): EADIYQTPRYLVIGTGKKITLECSQTMGHDKMYWYQQDPGMELHLIHYSYGVNSTEKGDLSSESTVSRIRTEHFPLTLESARPSHTSQYLCASSEAGDRYTGELFFGEGSRLTVL.

CDR3 in amino acids: CATSRVVSNEQFF. The CDR3 DNA follows: TGTGCCACCAGCAGAGTTGTAAGCAATGAGCAGTTCTTC. The J gene is TRBJ2-1, the V gene TRBV15; D not resolved. The CDR3 is 13 amino acids. CDR1 and CDR2 from the germline V gene are LNHNV and YYDKDF (reference sequence). Trimming removed 1 base at V and 6 bases at J, with 7 bases between.

This clonotype was detected only a few times. CDR3 nucleotides: TGTGCCAACTCTCCAGGGACTAGCGGGAGGTCGAAGCCCTACGAGCAGTACTTC. Encoded protein: CANSPGTSGRSKPYEQYF. V usage is TRBV28 and J usage is TRBJ2-7; 15 nucleotides line up with TRBD2. The V gene's germline CDR1 is MDHEN and CDR2 SYDVKM. The length of the CDR3 is 18 residues. Trimming at V came to 10 bases and at J to 2 bases, leaving 15 bases not matched to a gene.

At least ten counts were recorded for this clonotype. The rearrangement uses TRBV20-1 and TRBJ2-1, with 8 bases that match TRBD2. J was trimmed by 1 base and V by 4 bases; bases with no gene match: 3. CDR1 and CDR2 (germline): DFQATT, SNEGSKA (reference sequence). The CDR3 covers 14 residues. The CDR3 bases are TGCAGTGCTAAGGGACTAGAATCCTACAATGAGCAGTTCTTC. Its protein is CSAKGLESYNEQFF.

The rearrangement joins TRBV4-3 to TRBJ1-2, with D hard to call. In germline, CDR1 is LGHNA, CDR2 YSLEER. CDR3 length equals 14 residues. The ends were cut back, 0 bases at V and 8 bases at J, with 13 bases in the middle. This CDR3 is CASSQDRGAGGYTF. CDR3 sequence (DNA): TGCGCCAGCAGCCAAGATCGAGGAGCGGGAGGCTACACCTTC.

This chain links TRBV7-2 with TRBJ2-5; D is undetermined. The germline V and J ends were trimmed by 5 bases and 5 bases, with 15 bases remaining between them. The CDR3 has 14 amino acids. CDR1 is SGHTA and CDR2 is FQGNSA in the germline V gene. CDR3 sequence: CASSQEIRAETQYF. CDR3 in DNA: TGTGCCAGCAGCCAAGAGATCCGAGCGGAGACCCAGTACTTC.

This rearrangement joins TRBV27 to TRBJ1-1, with TRBD1 matching over 7 bases. The V gene end was trimmed by 4 bases and the J gene end by 1 base; junction bases not matched to a gene: 9. CDR1 and CDR2 (germline): MNHEY, SMNVEV (reference sequence). The CDR3 contains 16 residues. CDR3: CASSYLPGQRNTEAFF. The CDR3 DNA follows: TGTGCCAGCAGTTACCTACCGGGACAGAGGAACACTGAAGCTTTCTTT.

This clonotype was seen a handful of times. The J gene is TRBJ2-5, the V gene TRBV5-1; the match to TRBD1 covers 8 bases. Germline assignment: CDR1 SGHRS and CDR2 YFSETQ. The J segment lost 4 bases and the V segment lost 4 bases, leaving 6 bases of the junction unmatched. CDR3 length: 14 amino acids. CDR3 in amino acids: CASSLRTGRETQYF. The CDR3, as DNA: TGCGCCAGCAGCCTACGGACAGGGCGAGAGACCCAGTACTTC. The entire variable domain, with the rest obtained from reference TRBV5-1 and TRBJ2-5, is as follows: KAGVTQTPRYLIKTRGQQVTLSCSPISGHRSVSWYQQTPGQGLQFLFEYFSETQRNKGNFPGRFSGRQFSNSRSEMNVSTLELGDSALYLCASSLRTGRETQYFGPGTRLLVL.

This clonotype was picked up many times. The chain recombines TRBV25-1 with TRBJ2-7; no clear D gene. V was cut by 4 bases and J by 6 bases, with 7 bases left in between. The germline CDR1 and CDR2 sequences are MGHDK and SYGVNS. This CDR3 has 11 amino acids. Here the CDR3 DNA reads TGTGCCAGCAGTGGACGCGGCGAGCAGTACTTC. It encodes CASSGRGEQYF.

The sample holds many counts of this clonotype. J is TRBJ1-1 and V is TRBV7-3, with D possibly matching TRBD1 (6 bases). V shed 3 bases and J shed 6 bases, with 11 bases lying between them. Per the germline V gene, CDR1 is SGHTA and CDR2 is FQGTGA. The CDR3 sequence is 13 residues long. This CDR3 reads CASSFSGAAEAFF. CDR3 bases: TGTGCCAGCAGCTTCTCAGGGGCAGCTGAAGCTTTCTTT.

The chain recombines TRBV7-2 with TRBJ1-2; tentative D call: TRBD1 (5 bases). Looked up from germline, CDR1 is SGHTA and CDR2 is FQGNSA. The V gene lost 5 bases and the J gene lost 6 bases, with 19 bases spanning the gap. The CDR3 spans 15 residues. CDR3 protein: CASSPARGPLNGYTF. CDR3 nucleotide sequence: TGTGCCAGCAGCCCAGCACGGGGCCCCCTGAATGGCTACACCTTC.

This clonotype was picked up many times. The chain employs TRBV12-3 or TRBV12-4 and TRBJ1-1, with D uncertain. The CDR3 runs to 15 residues. Deletions cut 7 bases from V and 0 bases from J, with 15 bases between. The CDR3 is CASNPSRFMNTEAFF. The DNA for the CDR3 is TGTGCCAGCAACCCCAGCAGGTTCATGAACACTGAAGCTTTCTTT.

The table lists this clonotype with many counts. This sequence joins TRBV5-6 and TRBJ2-2, with D unresolved. V was shortened by 0 bases and J by 7 bases, with 4 bases between the two germline ends. Germline V gene lookup returns CDR1 SGHDT and CDR2 YYEEEE. The length of the CDR3 is 12 residues. The CDR3 spells CASSLADGELFF. CDR3 bases: TGTGCCAGCAGCTTGGCCGACGGGGAGCTGTTTTTT.

This clonotype has at least ten counts. The chain couples TRBV18 to TRBJ2-1, with D possibly matching TRBD1 (5 bases). The ends were cut back, 3 bases at V and 0 bases at J, with 6 bases in the middle. The germline V gene has CDR1 KGHSH and CDR2 LQKENI. This CDR3 region has 14 residues. The CDR3 spells CASSPTDSYNEQFF. The CDR3 DNA reads as TGTGCCAGCTCACCGACAGACTCCTACAATGAGCAGTTCTTC.

This clonotype has a handful of counts. The V call is TRBV6-5, the J call TRBJ2-7; D remains ambiguous. Trimming took 0 bases from V and 3 from J, leaving 9 bases between them. Germline lookup yields CDR1 MNHEY and CDR2 SVGAGI. This CDR3 comprises 14 residues. The CDR3 DNA is TGTGCCAGCAGTTACTCGGGTCAGAACTACGAGCAGTACTTC. Protein sequence: CASSYSGQNYEQYF.